This T cell receptor beta chain came from a study of blood T cells in healthy people across ages. The CDR3 runs 13 residues. Next came a second PCR, run for about 6 to 11 cycles, which used a sample-barcoded 5' primer along with a J-beta primer mix. Each TCR beta cDNA got a 12-nucleotide random molecular identifier. Each sample yielded at least 2.5 million CDR3-containing paired-end reads. From the 5' RACE reads, TCRdb called clonotypes with MiXCR, one entry per CDR3 protein. The sample includes over a million distinct CDR3 sequences, approximately 43% of them seen just once. This clonotype was recorded a few times. Per sample, extraction of total RNA gave at least 5 micrograms in every case.

The sequencing sample was made of blood. J is TRBJ2-5 and V is TRBV12-3 or TRBV12-4, with D tentatively TRBD2 (5 bases). The DNA end lines up better with TRBJ2-7; the J call may be wrong. The receptor was isolated from a woman younger than 35 in good health. The CDR3 bases are TGTGCCAGCAGTACAACTAGTCGATACGAGCAGTACTTC. Its translation is CASSTTSRYEQYF.